The 4 T cell receptor beta chains below come from one sample, sequenced in a study of T-cell memory formation after mild COVID-19. MiXCR, applied by TCRdb to the 5' RACE reads, yields one record per CDR3 protein. The table lists around 200,000 distinct CDR3 sequences, roughly a tenth of them singletons. The sequencing input was PBMCs or a T cell subset sorted from them (not recorded which). Receptor source: a young man who had mild COVID-19 (a few samples of this study predate the infection). Cell type and time point are not known.

This chain uses TRBV18 with TRBJ2-6; D might be TRBD1 or TRBD2, each matching 5 bases. V gave up 3 bases and J gave up 0 bases, with 12 bases separating them. Germline V gene lookup returns CDR1 KGHSH and CDR2 LQKENI. The CDR3 is made up of 17 amino acids. CDR3 protein: CASSPGTLGSGANVLTF. The CDR3 DNA follows: TGTGCCAGCTCACCCGGGACCCTAGGCTCTGGGGCCAACGTCCTGACTTTC.

This clonotype was picked up a small number of times. V is TRBV4-1 and J is TRBJ2-7, with 8 bases aligning to TRBD2. This CDR3 has 14 residues. The germline gives CDR1 MGHRA, CDR2 YSYEKL. The V and J ends lost 4 bases and 1 base, in that order; junction bases with no gene match: 3. In DNA, the CDR3 is TGCGCCAGCAGCCTCCGGGGGGGTTCCTACGAGCAGTACGTC. It translates to CASSLRGGSYEQYV.

The genes are TRBV7-2 and TRBJ2-3; 8 bases match TRBD2. The germline gives CDR1 SGHTA, CDR2 FQGNSA. CDR3 length: 16 residues. The J segment lost 4 bases and the V segment lost 3 bases, leaving 9 bases of the junction unmatched. This chain's CDR3 is CASSFPSGAGADTQYF. For the CDR3, the DNA is TGTGCCAGCAGCTTCCCCTCCGGAGCGGGGGCAGATACGCAGTATTTT. The variable domain in full, with the rest retrieved from reference TRBV7-2 and TRBJ2-3, is GAGVSQSPSNKVTEKGKDVELRCDPISGHTALYWYRQSLGQGLEFLIYFQGNSAPDKSGLPSDRFSAERTGGSVSTLTIQRTQQEDSAVYLCASSFPSGAGADTQYFGPGTRLTVL.

This chain links TRBV6-5 with TRBJ1-1; possible D gene TRBD1, 5 bases. CDR1 is MNHEY and CDR2 is SVGAGI in the germline V gene. CDR3 size: 15 residues. The V and J ends lost 0 bases and 3 bases respectively, with 11 bases between them. Here the CDR3 reads CASSYSTGRDTEAFF. Here the CDR3 DNA reads TGTGCCAGCAGTTACTCCACGGGGCGGGACACTGAAGCTTTCTTT.